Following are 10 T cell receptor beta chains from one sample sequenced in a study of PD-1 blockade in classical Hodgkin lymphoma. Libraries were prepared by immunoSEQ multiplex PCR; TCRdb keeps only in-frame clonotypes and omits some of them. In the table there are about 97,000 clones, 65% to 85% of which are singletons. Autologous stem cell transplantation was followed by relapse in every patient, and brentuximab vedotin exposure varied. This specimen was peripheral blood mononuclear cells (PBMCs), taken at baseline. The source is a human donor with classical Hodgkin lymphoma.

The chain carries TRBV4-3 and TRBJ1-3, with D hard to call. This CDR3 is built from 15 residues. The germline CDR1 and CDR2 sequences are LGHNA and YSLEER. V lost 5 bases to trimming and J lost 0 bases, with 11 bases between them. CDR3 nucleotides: TGCGCCAGCAGCTACTCCCAGAGCTCTGGAAACACCATATATTTT. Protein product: CASSYSQSSGNTIYF.

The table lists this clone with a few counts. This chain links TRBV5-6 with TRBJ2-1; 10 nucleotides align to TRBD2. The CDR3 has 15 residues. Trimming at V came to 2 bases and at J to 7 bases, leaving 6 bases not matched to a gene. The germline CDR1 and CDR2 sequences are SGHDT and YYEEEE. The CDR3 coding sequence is TGTGCCAGCAGCTTAGCGGGAGGGCTCCGGAATGAGCAGTTCTTC. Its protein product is CASSLAGGLRNEQFF.

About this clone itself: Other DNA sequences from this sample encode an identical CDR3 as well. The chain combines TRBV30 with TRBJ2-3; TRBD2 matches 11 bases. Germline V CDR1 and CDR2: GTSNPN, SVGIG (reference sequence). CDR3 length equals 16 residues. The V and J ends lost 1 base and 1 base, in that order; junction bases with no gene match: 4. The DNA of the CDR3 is TGTGCCTGGAGTGCATTAGCGGGAGGGGGCACAGATACGCAGTATTTT. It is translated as CAWSALAGGGTDTQYF. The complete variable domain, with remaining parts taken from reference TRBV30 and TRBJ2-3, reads SQTIHQWPATLVQPVGSPLSLECTVEGTSNPNLYWYRQAAGRGLQLLFYSVGIGQISSEVPQNLSASRPQDRQFILSSKKLLLSDSGFYLCAWSALAGGGTDTQYFGPGTRLTVL.

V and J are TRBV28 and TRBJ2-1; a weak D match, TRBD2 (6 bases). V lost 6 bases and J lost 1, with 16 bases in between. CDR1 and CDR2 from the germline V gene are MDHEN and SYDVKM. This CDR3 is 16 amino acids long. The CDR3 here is CASRGRDLTSYNEQFF. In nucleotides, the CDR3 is TGTGCCAGCAGGGGCCGGGACTTGACATCCTACAATGAGCAGTTCTTC.

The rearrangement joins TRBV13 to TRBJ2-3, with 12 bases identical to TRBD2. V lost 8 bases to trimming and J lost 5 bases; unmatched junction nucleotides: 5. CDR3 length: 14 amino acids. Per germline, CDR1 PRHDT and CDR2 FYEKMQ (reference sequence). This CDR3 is CASLRGLAGDTQYF. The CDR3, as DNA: TGTGCCAGCCTAAGGGGACTAGCGGGAGATACGCAGTATTTT.

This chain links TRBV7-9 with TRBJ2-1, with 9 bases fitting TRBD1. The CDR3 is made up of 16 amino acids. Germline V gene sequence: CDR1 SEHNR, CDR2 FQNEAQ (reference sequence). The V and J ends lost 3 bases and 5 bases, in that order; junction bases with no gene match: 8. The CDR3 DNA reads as TGTGCCAGCAGCTTGGCTCATGGGACAGGGAACAATGAGCAGTTCTTC. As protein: CASSLAHGTGNNEQFF.

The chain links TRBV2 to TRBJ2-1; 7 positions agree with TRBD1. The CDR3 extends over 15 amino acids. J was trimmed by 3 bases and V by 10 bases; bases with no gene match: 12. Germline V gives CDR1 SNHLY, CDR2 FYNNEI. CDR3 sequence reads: CATTPAAGGYNEQFF. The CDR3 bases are TGTGCCACCACCCCCGCGGCAGGGGGCTACAATGAGCAGTTCTTC.

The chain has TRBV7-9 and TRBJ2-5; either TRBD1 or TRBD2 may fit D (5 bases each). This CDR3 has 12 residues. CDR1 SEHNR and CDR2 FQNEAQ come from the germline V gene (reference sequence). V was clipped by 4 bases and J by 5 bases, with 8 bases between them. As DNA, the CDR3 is TGTGCCAGCAGCTGGGACCTGGAGACCCAGTACTTC. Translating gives CASSWDLETQYF.

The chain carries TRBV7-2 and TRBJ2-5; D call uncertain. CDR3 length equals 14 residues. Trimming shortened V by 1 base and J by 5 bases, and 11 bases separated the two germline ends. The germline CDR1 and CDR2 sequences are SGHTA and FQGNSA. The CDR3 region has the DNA TGTGCCAGCAGCTTAGTGAGAGAGAAGGAGACCCAGTACTTC. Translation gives CASSLVREKETQYF.

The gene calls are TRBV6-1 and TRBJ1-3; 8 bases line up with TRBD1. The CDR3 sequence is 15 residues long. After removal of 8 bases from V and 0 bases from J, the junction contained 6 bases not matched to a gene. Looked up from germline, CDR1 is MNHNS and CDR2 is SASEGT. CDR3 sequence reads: CASQLGQASGNTIYF. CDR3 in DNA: TGTGCCAGCCAACTGGGACAGGCCTCTGGAAACACCATATATTTT.